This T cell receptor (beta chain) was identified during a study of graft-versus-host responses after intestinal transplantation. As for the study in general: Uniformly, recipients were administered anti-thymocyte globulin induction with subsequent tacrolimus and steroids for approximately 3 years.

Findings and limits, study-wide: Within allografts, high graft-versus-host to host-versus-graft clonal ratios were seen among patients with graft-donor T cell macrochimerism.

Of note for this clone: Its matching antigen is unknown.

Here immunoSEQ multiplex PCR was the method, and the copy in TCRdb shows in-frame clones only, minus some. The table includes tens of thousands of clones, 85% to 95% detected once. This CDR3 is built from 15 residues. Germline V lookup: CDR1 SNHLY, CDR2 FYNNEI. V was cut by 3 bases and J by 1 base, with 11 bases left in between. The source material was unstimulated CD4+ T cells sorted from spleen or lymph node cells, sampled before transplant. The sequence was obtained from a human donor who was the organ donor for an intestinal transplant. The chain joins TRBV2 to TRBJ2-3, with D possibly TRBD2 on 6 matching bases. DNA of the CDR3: TGTGCCAGCAGTGACCGACTAGTTGGCACAGATACGCAGTATTTT. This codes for CASSDRLVGTDTQYF.